The rows below give T cell receptor beta chains drawn from one sample of a study of PD-1 blockade in classical Hodgkin lymphoma. Data came from immunoSEQ multiplex PCR; TCRdb stores just in-frame clones and leaves some out. The sample shows 70,000 or so clones, more than 85% of them seen only once. The sequenced sample consisted of peripheral blood mononuclear cells (PBMCs). These receptors originate from a human donor with classical Hodgkin lymphoma. CDR3s include the opening cysteine and the closing phenylalanine or tryptophan. A D gene is named only where the DNA matches it firmly. Clone size appears in some rows only: once, few, many, or a class for an expanded clone.

- | TRBJ1-2 | - | TRBV7-9 | TGTGCCAGCAATTCGGGAGTGCACTATGGCTACACCTTC | CASNSGVHYGYTF
- | TRBJ1-4 | TRBD1 | TRBV5-1 | TGCGCCAGCAGCTTGAGGGGACAGGGAATTGAGACTAATGAAAAACTGTTTTTT | CASSLRGQGIETNEKLFF
- | TRBJ2-7 | TRBD1 | TRBV4-2 | TGTGCCAGCAGCCAAGTATCGACAGGGTCCTACGAGCAGTACTTC | CASSQVSTGSYEQYF
- | TRBJ1-5 | - | TRBV4-3 | TGCGCCAGCAGCCAGGTGGCAGGGGTGGGACAGCCCCAGCATTTT | CASSQVAGVGQPQHF
once | TRBJ1-4 | TRBD1 | TRBV11-2 | TGTGCCAGCAGCTTCAGCAGGGGGAAAGAAAAACTGTTTTTT | CASSFSRGKEKLFF
- | TRBJ1-3 | - | TRBV18 | TGTGCCAGCTCACCAGCTCGGGCTCTGGGAAACACCATATATTTT | CASSPARALGNTIYF
- | TRBJ1-3 | - | TRBV18 | TGTGCCAGCTCACCACCGCCGGGACACCCAGGAAACACCATATATTTT | CASSPPPGHPGNTIYF
- | TRBJ1-5 | - | TRBV28 | TGTGCCAGCAACGTTGAACGCCAGACCCAGCATTTT | CASNVERQTQHF
- | TRBJ2-1 | - | TRBV4-3 | TGCGCCAGCAGCCCCGCCCCAGGTTACAATGAGCAGTTCTTC | CASSPAPGYNEQFF
- | TRBJ1-2 | TRBD1 | TRBV19 | TGTGCCAGTAGGCGGGACAGGGCTAACTATGGCTACACCTTC | CASRRDRANYGYTF
- | TRBJ2-7 | - | TRBV5-6 | TGTGCCAGCAGCTCGACCCTCAGGGGCGCCTCCTACGAGCAGTACTTC | CASSSTLRGASYEQYF
- | TRBJ1-5 | TRBD1 | TRBV30 | TGTGCCTGGAGTCGACGACAGGGGTTCAATCAGCCCCAGCATTTT | CAWSRRQGFNQPQHF
- | TRBJ2-3 | - | TRBV29-1 | TGCAGCGTTGTGTGGCGGGGGCCTACAGATACGCAGTATTTT | CSVVWRGPTDTQYF
- | TRBJ1-6 | - | TRBV11-2 | TGTGCCAGCAGCCACCAGGGTTCACCCCTCCACTTT | CASSHQGSPLHF
- | TRBJ2-3 | - | TRBV2 | TGTGCCTGCGCGGTTTCGGGCACAGATACGCAGTATTTT | CACAVSGTDTQYF
- | TRBJ1-1 | - | TRBV20-1 | TGCAGTGCTAGTCGGAAAAGCGGAGCTTTCTTT | CSASRKSGAFF
- | TRBJ2-7 | - | TRBV29-1 | TGCAGCGGTGGGATCTCCTACGAGCAGTACTTC | CSGGISYEQYF
- | TRBJ1-1 | - | TRBV10-2 | TGCGCCAGCACCGGCAGGGGTGAAGCTTTCTTT | CASTGRGEAFF
few | TRBJ1-5 | - | TRBV27 | TGTGCCAGCAGTTCCGGCCCAAATCAGCCCCAGCATTTT | CASSSGPNQPQHF
once | TRBJ2-3 | - | TRBV2 | TGTGCCAGCAGTGTTAGGAGGGGGAGGGGCACAGATACGCAGTATTTT | CASSVRRGRGTDTQYF
- | TRBJ1-2 | TRBD1 | TRBV4-2 | TGTGCCAGCAGCCAAGATTGGCGGGACAGGGGATTTAACTATGGCTACACCTTC | CASSQDWRDRGFNYGYTF
- | TRBJ2-6 | TRBD2 | TRBV7-2 | TGTGCCAGCAGCCCCGGGGGGAGTGGGGCCAACGTCCTGACTTTC | CASSPGGSGANVLTF
- | TRBJ2-1 | - | TRBV28 | TGTGCCAGCAGCGGGTTGCGGGAGCAGTTCTTC | CASSGLREQFF
- | TRBJ1-5 | - | TRBV5-8 | TGTGCCAGCAGCTGGACCCGCGGGCAGCCCCAGCATTTT | CASSWTRGQPQHF
once | TRBJ2-5 | TRBD1 | TRBV7-3 | TGTGCCAGCAGCTTAGGGTCGGGGACAGAAGAGACCCAGTACTTC | CASSLGSGTEETQYF
- | TRBJ2-6 | - | TRBV19 | TGTGCCAGTAGTTTGACCCCGTCTGGGGCCAACGTCCTGACTTTC | CASSLTPSGANVLTF
- | TRBJ2-5 | - | TRBV15 | TGTGCCACCAGCAGAGGGGGGACTGCGGCCCTGGAGACCCAGTACTTC | CATSRGGTAALETQYF
- | TRBJ2-1 | - | TRBV5-1 | TGCGCCAGCAGCTTGGATTATTACAATGAGCAGTTCTTC | CASSLDYYNEQFF
- | TRBJ2-3 | - | TRBV18 | TGTGCCAGCTCACCACTGTCAGAGGGAACAGATACGCAGTATTTT | CASSPLSEGTDTQYF
- | TRBJ1-1 | TRBD1 | TRBV7-9 | TGTGCCAGCAGCTTGGACAGGGGCCTTGAAGCTTTCTTT | CASSLDRGLEAFF
few | TRBJ1-2 | - | TRBV6-1 | TGTGCCAGCAGTGAAGCCAGGTATGGCTACACCTTC | CASSEARYGYTF
- | TRBJ2-2 | TRBD2 | TRBV19 | TGTGCCAGTTCCGGGACTAGCGGGAGACGGTCCCCCGGGGAGCTGTTTTTT | CASSGTSGRRSPGELFF
- | TRBJ1-6 | TRBD1 | TRBV12-5 | TGTGCTAGTGGTTTGGGACAGGGCTATAATTCACCCCTCCACTTT | CASGLGQGYNSPLHF
- | TRBJ2-7 | - | TRBV29-1 | TGCAGCGTTGAAGGGTTTGGGAGCGGTGACTACGAGCAGTACTTC | CSVEGFGSGDYEQYF
- | TRBJ2-1 | - | TRBV28 | TGTGCCAGCAGTTTCACGGGACTCGTCGAGCAGTTCTTC | CASSFTGLVEQFF
- | TRBJ1-1 | - | TRBV10-3 | TGTGCCATGGCTGAGGGGGTCGCGAACACTGAAGCTTTCTTT | CAMAEGVANTEAFF
- | TRBJ2-7 | TRBD2 | TRBV6-4 | TGTGCCAGCAGTGACAGGGAGGGCTACGAGCAGTACTTC | CASSDREGYEQYF